This T cell receptor (beta chain) was documented in a study of T cells in localized non-small cell lung cancer. This clone was observed a few times. The antigen remains undetermined. The method was immunoSEQ multiplex PCR; TCRdb's version includes in-frame clones alone and lacks a portion of them. In the table there are some 140,000 clones, approximately 88% of which are singletons. The CDR3 has 15 amino acids. V trimming: 4 bases; J trimming: 6 bases; junction bases outside the gene matches: 5. CDR1 and CDR2 (germline): SGHAT, FQNNGV. Study outcomes and limitations: Blood T cell density predicted longer survival; adjacent-lung clonality, shorter. Because only a single region of the tumor was sequenced, heterogeneity remains possible. Uninvolved nearby lung showed the greatest T cell clonality, exceeding that found in tumor. Among the top 100 tumor clones, a median around 50 appeared in adjacent lung.

The gene calls are TRBV11-2 and TRBJ2-3; TRBD2 aligns across 12 bases. Here the sequenced sample was peripheral blood, taken before any cancer treatment. The TCR was taken from a female donor over 55 with stage I lung adenocarcinoma. CDR3 protein: CASSSPTSGSDTQYF. CDR3 in DNA: TGTGCCAGCAGCTCTCCGACTAGCGGGAGTGATACGCAGTATTTT.